Below are 32 T cell receptor beta chains sequenced from a single sample in a study of T-cell memory formation after mild COVID-19. Using its own MiXCR run on the 5' RACE reads, TCRdb lists one record per CDR3 protein. This sample has hundreds of thousands of distinct CDR3 sequences; about a fifth occur once, and the top ten carry roughly 9.1%. Sequences were obtained from PBMCs or a T cell subset sorted from them (not recorded which). These receptors all stem from an adult woman who had mild COVID-19 (a few samples of this study predate the infection). Cell type and time point are not known.

The chain links TRBV2 to TRBJ1-1; D is unclear. CDR1 SNHLY and CDR2 FYNNEI come from the germline V gene. The V gene lost 4 bases and the J gene lost 2 bases, with 11 bases spanning the gap. The length of the CDR3 is 14 residues. CDR3 residues: CASSAIGFNTEAFF. DNA of the CDR3: TGTGCCAGCAGTGCGATAGGGTTCAACACTGAAGCTTTCTTT.

This clonotype has just a few counts. This chain connects TRBV10-3 to TRBJ2-5; D is undetermined. This CDR3 comprises 13 residues. Trimming removed 10 bases from V and 3 bases from J, with 15 bases in between. Germline CDR1 reads ENHRY; CDR2 reads SYGVKD. The CDR3 coding sequence is TGTGCCACCACCGGGCCTCTGGAAGAGACCCAGTACTTC. Amino acid sequence: CATTGPLEETQYF.

This clonotype was picked up a small number of times. The chain couples TRBV14 to TRBJ2-5, with 10 nucleotides matching TRBD2. The CDR3 is 16 residues long. The trim removed 3 bases at V and 5 bases at J, leaving 9 bases unmatched. Germline V lookup: CDR1 SGHDN, CDR2 FVKESK. The CDR3 loop is CASSQKGLATGETQYF. The CDR3 nucleotides read TGTGCCAGCAGCCAGAAGGGACTAGCGACGGGGGAGACCCAGTACTTC.

CDR3 loop: CAIWTGWDTEAFF. The DNA of the CDR3 is TGTGCCATCTGGACAGGGTGGGACACTGAAGCTTTCTTT. V gene TRBV10-3 combines with J gene TRBJ1-1; 8 nucleotides align to TRBD1. J gave up 3 bases and V 8 bases, and 5 bases lay outside the gene matches. CDR1 is ENHRY, CDR2 SYGVKD, per germline. The CDR3 covers 13 residues.

There are a few counts of this clonotype. The gene calls are TRBV6-5 and TRBJ1-2, with D hard to call. Germline CDR1 reads MNHEY; CDR2 reads SVGAGI. The CDR3 spans 13 residues. Trimming removed 5 bases from V and 7 bases from J, with 14 bases in between. Here the CDR3 reads CASSSPGRPGYTF. CDR3 DNA sequence: TGTGCCAGCAGTAGCCCCGGACGGCCTGGCTACACCTTC.

This chain joins TRBV6-6 and TRBJ2-1, with 7 bases identical to TRBD2. There are 15 residues in the CDR3. Trimming cost V 8 bases and J 3 bases; bases outside gene matches: 10. Germline V lookup: CDR1 MNHNY, CDR2 SVGAGI (reference sequence). CDR3 amino acids: CASLNLAGVYNEQFF. The CDR3 DNA is TGTGCCAGCCTCAATCTGGCGGGAGTCTACAATGAGCAGTTCTTC.

The chain carries TRBV5-5 and TRBJ2-7, with TRBD2 matching 10 bases. The CDR3 loop spans 13 amino acids. The V gene's germline CDR1 is SGHKS and CDR2 YYEKEE (reference sequence). V shed 0 bases, J shed 6 bases, and the junction held 0 bases outside the gene matches. In nucleotides, the CDR3 is TGTGCCAGCAGCTTGGGGACTAGCGGCGAGCAGTACTTC. Its translation: CASSLGTSGEQYF. The full variable domain, its missing parts supplied by reference TRBV5-5 and TRBJ2-7, is DAGVTQSPTHLIKTRGQQVTLRCSPISGHKSVSWYQQVLGQGPQFIFQYYEKEERGRGNFPDRFSARQFPNYSSELNVNALLLGDSALYLCASSLGTSGEQYFGPGTRLTVT.

V gene TRBV3-1 combines with J gene TRBJ2-7, with 9 nucleotides matching TRBD1. Unmatched junction bases numbered 3, after V lost 1 base and J lost 2 bases. Germline V lookup: CDR1 LGHDT, CDR2 YNNKEL (reference sequence). The CDR3 length is 15 residues. This chain's CDR3 is CASSQVTGGAYEQYF. The CDR3 DNA follows: TGTGCCAGCAGCCAAGTAACAGGGGGCGCCTACGAGCAGTACTTC.

There are a few counts of this clonotype. The V gene is TRBV5-1, the J gene TRBJ1-1, with D perhaps matching TRBD1 (5 bases). Germline-derived CDR1 and CDR2 are SGHRS and YFSETQ. Trimming shortened V by 7 bases and J by 4 bases, and 20 bases separated the two germline ends. CDR3 length: 15 amino acids. The CDR3 bases are TGCGCCAGCGAGTCCAGACCTCAGGGTGGCACTGAAGCTTTCTTT. Its protein is CASESRPQGGTEAFF.

The sample holds a few counts of this clonotype. The V call is TRBV20-1, the J call TRBJ1-6; weak D call: TRBD1 (6 bases). Trimming removed 0 bases from V and 5 bases from J, with 11 bases in between. Per the germline V gene, CDR1 is DFQATT and CDR2 is SNEGSKA (reference sequence). The CDR3 runs to 15 residues. The DNA for the CDR3 is TGCAGTGCTAGAGATCGGGGGCGAGATAATTCACCCCTCCACTTT. Translation gives CSARDRGRDNSPLHF.

V is TRBV15 and J is TRBJ1-1; D remains ambiguous. V was shortened by 0 bases and J by 8 bases, with 13 bases between the two germline ends. From germline, CDR1 is LNHNV and CDR2 YYDKDF (reference sequence). The CDR3 totals 14 residues. The CDR3 sequence is CATSRDLELREAFF. For the CDR3, the DNA is TGTGCCACCAGCAGAGATCTCGAACTTCGAGAAGCTTTCTTT. Using reference TRBV15 and TRBJ1-1 for the parts outside the CDR3, the full variable domain is DAMVIQNPRYQVTQFGKPVTLSCSQTLNHNVMYWYQQKSSQAPKLLFHYYDKDFNNEADTPDNFQSRRPNTSFCFLDIRSPGLGDTAMYLCATSRDLELREAFFGQGTRLTVV.

J is TRBJ2-7 and V is TRBV7-9, with D possibly being TRBD1 (6 bases). The germline CDR1 and CDR2 sequences are SEHNR and FQNEAQ (reference sequence). V gave up 1 base and J gave up 0 bases, with 10 bases separating them. The CDR3 extends over 15 amino acids. In DNA form, the CDR3 reads TGTGCCAGCAGCTTAGGCCCACAGGGCTCCTACGAGCAGTACTTC. Translating gives CASSLGPQGSYEQYF.

CDR3 protein: CASSSPGSGADEQYF. CDR3 nucleotides: TGTGCCAGCAGTTCCCCGGGTAGCGGGGCGGACGAGCAGTACTTC. V and J are TRBV28 and TRBJ2-7, with 8 bases fitting TRBD2. J was trimmed by 5 bases and V by 4 bases; bases with no gene match: 10. The CDR3 sequence is 15 residues long. Per the germline V gene, CDR1 is MDHEN and CDR2 is SYDVKM.

The J gene is TRBJ2-7, the V gene TRBV7-6; no definite D call. Trimming took off 4 bases at V and 2 bases at J, with 9 bases between the two ends. CDR1 is SGHVS, CDR2 FNYEAQ, per germline. The CDR3 totals 13 residues. The CDR3 reads CASSSSPTYEQYF. CDR3 nucleotide sequence: TGTGCCAGCAGCTCGAGCCCAACCTACGAGCAGTACTTC.

The chain uses TRBV4-2 and TRBJ2-3, with 9 bases fitting TRBD1. The CDR3 has 15 residues. Looked up from germline, CDR1 is LGHNA and CDR2 is YNFKEQ. V trimming: 0 bases; J trimming: 6 bases; junction bases outside the gene matches: 4. This chain's CDR3 is CASSQDWTGADTQYF. CDR3 coding DNA: TGTGCCAGCAGCCAAGATTGGACAGGGGCCGATACGCAGTATTTT.

This clonotype was counted a few times. This chain connects TRBV5-1 to TRBJ2-1, with 12 bases aligning to TRBD1. The V and J ends lost 4 bases and 6 bases, in that order; junction bases with no gene match: 8. The CDR3 covers 16 residues. The germline V gene has CDR1 SGHRS and CDR2 YFSETQ. The CDR3 protein is CASSPHAGQGANEQFF. The CDR3 nucleotides read TGCGCCAGCAGCCCACACGCGGGACAGGGGGCCAATGAGCAGTTCTTC.

This clonotype was detected only a few times. This chain joins TRBV7-8 and TRBJ2-3; unclear D gene. CDR1 is SGHVS, CDR2 FQNEAQ, per germline. V was cut by 5 bases and J by 0 bases, with 12 bases left in between. The CDR3 extends over 15 amino acids. CDR3 sequence (DNA): TGTGCCAGCAGCCCCTCTAGGTACAGCACAGATACGCAGTATTTT. Translation gives CASSPSRYSTDTQYF.

Comments on this clonotype: One end of the junction varies from germline; a read error may be responsible. The chain combines TRBV6-6 with TRBJ2-4; 8 bases fit TRBD2. Looked up from germline, CDR1 is MNHNY and CDR2 is SVGAGI (reference sequence). This CDR3 is 11 amino acids long. The CDR3: CASSHGRGYVF. The CDR3 DNA follows: TGTGCCAGCAGTCACGGGAGGGGGTACGTCTTC.

This clonotype was seen more than once but under ten times. V and J are TRBV5-1 and TRBJ2-3, with TRBD2 matching over 8 bases. The V gene's germline CDR1 is SGHRS and CDR2 YFSETQ. The CDR3 loop spans 16 amino acids. V was pared by 0 bases and J by 3 bases, with 6 bases of the junction left unmatched. The chain's CDR3 is CASSLEASGRTDTQYF. CDR3 sequence (DNA): TGCGCCAGCAGCTTGGAGGCCAGCGGGAGAACAGATACGCAGTATTTT.

The rearrangement links TRBV12-3 or TRBV12-4 to TRBJ2-1; 12 bases line up with TRBD1. The ends lost 1 base at V and 10 bases at J; junction bases unmatched: 5. The CDR3 loop spans 15 amino acids. CDR3 sequence: CASSLVGTGGKEQFF. Here the CDR3 DNA reads TGTGCCAGCAGTTTAGTCGGGACAGGGGGCAAAGAGCAGTTCTTC.

There are a few counts of this clonotype. The chain has TRBV18 and TRBJ2-7, with D perhaps assigned TRBD1 or TRBD2 (7 bases each). Germline V gene sequence: CDR1 KGHSH, CDR2 LQKENI. V lost 0 bases and J lost 6, with 15 bases in between. The CDR3 runs 15 residues. The CDR3 protein is CASSPPMQGGSEQYF. The CDR3, as DNA: TGTGCCAGCTCACCACCAATGCAGGGGGGGAGCGAGCAGTACTTC.

This clonotype was seen more than once but under ten times. The CDR3 spells CASSQGRLNYEQYF. CDR3 nucleotide sequence: TGTGCCAGCAGCCAAGGACGTCTTAACTACGAGCAGTACTTC. The J gene is TRBJ2-7, the V gene TRBV12-3 or TRBV12-4; D is uncertain. This CDR3 has 14 residues. With 6 bases removed from V and 3 bases from J, the gap between germline ends came to 15 bases.

This rearrangement joins TRBV10-3 to TRBJ2-1, with 7 positions matching TRBD1. The CDR3 has 18 residues. The J segment lost 3 bases and the V segment lost 0 bases, leaving 11 bases of the junction unmatched. Germline V gives CDR1 ENHRY, CDR2 SYGVKD. CDR3 residues: CAISESGTLTGYYNEQFF. The CDR3 nucleotides read TGTGCCATCAGTGAGTCGGGAACCCTGACAGGGTACTACAATGAGCAGTTCTTC.

This rearrangement joins TRBV24-1 to TRBJ2-1; D gene uncertain. The length of the CDR3 is 16 residues. Germline loops: CDR1 KGHDR, CDR2 SFDVKD. V dropped 3 bases and J dropped 0 bases, with 11 bases sitting between them. The CDR3 spells CATSDRPGSSYNEQFF. For the CDR3, the DNA is TGTGCCACCAGTGATCGCCCGGGTTCCTCCTACAATGAGCAGTTCTTC.

This clonotype was counted only a few times. This chain uses TRBV5-5 with TRBJ2-7; 7 nucleotides line up with TRBD2. The V gene's germline CDR1 is SGHKS and CDR2 YYEKEE (reference sequence). The CDR3 runs 18 residues. Trimming cost V 1 base and J 3 bases; bases outside gene matches: 16. The CDR3 protein is CASSLLVPAGVKVYEQYF. In DNA form, the CDR3 reads TGTGCCAGCAGCTTGCTCGTGCCGGCGGGGGTGAAAGTCTACGAGCAGTACTTC.

The V and J genes are TRBV5-5 and TRBJ1-1; D ambiguous. Trimming removed 3 bases at V and 0 bases at J, with 18 bases between. The CDR3 consists of 17 residues. Germline V CDR1 and CDR2: SGHKS, YYEKEE (reference sequence). CDR3 nucleotides: TGTGCCAGCAGCTCTTCTAAAGGACTGAAGATGAACACTGAAGCTTTCTTT. This gives the protein CASSSSKGLKMNTEAFF.

The chain employs TRBV24-1 and TRBJ2-1; D tentatively fits TRBD1 or TRBD2 (5 bases each). Per germline, CDR1 KGHDR and CDR2 SFDVKD. The CDR3 is 15 amino acids. V was pared by 1 base and J by 9 bases, with 15 bases between. The CDR3 DNA follows: TGTGCCACCAGTGATTTCGGGGCTCGGGTTTTTGAGCAGTTCTTC. Protein sequence: CATSDFGARVFEQFF.

This clonotype was detected a few times. This rearrangement joins TRBV27 to TRBJ1-4; D gene uncertain. This CDR3 is built from 11 residues. In germline, CDR1 is MNHEY, CDR2 SMNVEV (reference sequence). Trimming removed 6 bases from V and 5 bases from J, with 4 bases in between. In nucleotides, the CDR3 is TGTGCCAGCAGAAGAAATGAAAAACTGTTTTTT. Its translation is CASRRNEKLFF.

This clonotype was picked up a small number of times. V usage is TRBV20-1 and J usage is TRBJ2-3; the match to TRBD2 covers 13 bases. Trimming took 3 bases from V and 3 from J; bases not matched to a gene: 18. Germline CDR1 is DFQATT and CDR2 is SNEGSKA (reference sequence). The CDR3 sequence is 20 residues long. The CDR3 bases are TGCAGTGCTAGCCTCCCTACTCCGGGACTAGCGGGAAGGGAGACAGATACGCAGTATTTT. Amino acid sequence: CSASLPTPGLAGRETDTQYF.

This clonotype showed up just a few times. This chain connects TRBV7-9 to TRBJ2-5; a possible D gene is TRBD1 (5 bases). The length of the CDR3 is 15 residues. In germline, CDR1 is SEHNR, CDR2 FQNEAQ (reference sequence). Trimming stripped 3 bases from V and 0 bases from J, with 11 bases between. CDR3 residues: CASSFETVYQETQYF. The CDR3 bases are TGTGCCAGCAGCTTCGAGACAGTGTACCAAGAGACCCAGTACTTC.

The gene calls are TRBV6-2 or TRBV6-3 and TRBJ1-1, with D hard to call. Trimming cost V 7 bases and J 7 bases, with 19 bases left between them. Germline V gives CDR1 MNHEY, CDR2 SVGEGT. This CDR3 spans 14 amino acids. The CDR3 reads CASTRGRGVGEAFF. The CDR3 nucleotides are TGTGCCAGCACCCGCGGTCGGGGTGTCGGTGAAGCTTTCTTT.

This clonotype has more than one count but fewer than ten. The chain links TRBV7-9 to TRBJ2-2, with 9 bases aligning to TRBD1. The CDR3 sequence is 17 residues long. The ends lost 8 bases at V and 7 bases at J; junction bases unmatched: 17. CDR1 and CDR2 (germline): SEHNR, FQNEAQ (reference sequence). The CDR3 is CASYSSPGQGVIGELFF. CDR3 bases: TGTGCCAGCTATAGCTCTCCGGGACAGGGAGTGATCGGGGAGCTGTTTTTT.